Each of the 29 T cell receptor beta chains below was sequenced from the same sample in a study of identical twins. A single record per CDR3 protein comes from TCRdb applying MiXCR to the 5' RACE reads. The sample has about 690,000 distinct CDR3 sequences; over 5% are singletons. The sequenced material came from naive T cells sorted from blood. All receptors come from a man between 18 and 29 years old in good health.

The rearrangement uses TRBV27 and TRBJ2-7; no reliable D call. CDR3 length equals 16 residues. Germline CDR1 is MNHEY and CDR2 is SMNVEV (reference sequence). Between the trimmed V and J ends, which lost 6 bases and 3 bases, there was a span of 21 bases. The CDR3 nucleotides read TGTGCCAGCAGCCCCGTGGCCAGGTCAAACTACTACGAGCAGTACGTC. This codes for CASSPVARSNYYEQYV.

The chain joins TRBV20-1 to TRBJ2-7; 11 bases line up with TRBD1. Germline loops: CDR1 DFQATT, CDR2 SNEGSKA (reference sequence). The CDR3 covers 17 residues. J was trimmed by 2 bases and V by 1 base; bases with no gene match: 10. The CDR3 region has the DNA TGCAGTGCTAGAGCCCCTACGGGGACAGGGGGACCCTACGAGCAGTACTTC. This sequence encodes CSARAPTGTGGPYEQYF.

V usage is TRBV6-5 and J usage is TRBJ2-1, with D possibly matching TRBD1 (6 bases). CDR3 length equals 15 residues. The germline gives CDR1 MNHEY, CDR2 SVGAGI. Trimming took 4 bases from V and 0 from J, leaving 10 bases between them. The CDR3 DNA follows: TGTGCCAGCAGTTCCTGGACAGTCTCCTACAATGAGCAGTTCTTC. This translates into CASSSWTVSYNEQFF.

This clonotype was observed a few times. The chain has TRBV20-1 and TRBJ1-5, with D tentatively TRBD1 (5 bases). The CDR3 is made up of 15 amino acids. The germline gives CDR1 DFQATT, CDR2 SNEGSKA (reference sequence). The V and J ends lost 8 bases and 6 bases respectively, with 23 bases between them. Here the CDR3 DNA reads TGCAGTTCTACACTCGCCGTGGGGGGTTTTCAGCCCCAGCATTTT. Amino acids: CSSTLAVGGFQPQHF.

Ten or more counts support this clonotype. This sequence joins TRBV12-3 or TRBV12-4 and TRBJ2-3, with 11 bases matching TRBD2. V lost 6 bases, J lost 0 bases, and 11 bases stayed unmatched. The CDR3 loop spans 18 amino acids. This CDR3 reads CASSFSQTSGVSTDTQYF. The DNA of the CDR3 is TGTGCCAGCAGCTTTTCCCAGACTAGCGGGGTTAGCACAGATACGCAGTATTTT.

This clonotype has a count of ten or more. V and J are TRBV12-3 or TRBV12-4 and TRBJ2-1; D not resolved. The CDR3 spans 13 residues. The V gene lost 6 bases and the J gene lost 7 bases, with 13 bases spanning the gap. The CDR3 reads CASRIPATNEQFF. DNA of the CDR3: TGTGCCAGCAGAATACCCGCAACTAATGAGCAGTTCTTC.

J is TRBJ1-1 and V is TRBV28, with D possibly matching TRBD1 (5 bases). This CDR3 is built from 16 residues. Trimming pared 2 bases from V and 1 base from J, leaving 14 bases between. Germline V gene lookup returns CDR1 MDHEN and CDR2 SYDVKM. CDR3 DNA sequence: TGTGCCAGCAGTTTAATGGGGGTAGATAAGAACACTGAAGCTTTCTTT. Translating gives CASSLMGVDKNTEAFF.

This chain links TRBV4-2 with TRBJ2-7; TRBD2 matches at 8 bases. V lost 0 bases, J lost 1 base, and 5 bases stayed unmatched. Per germline, CDR1 LGHNA and CDR2 YNFKEQ. This CDR3 comprises 16 residues. Here the CDR3 reads CASSQDSSGSSYEQYF. CDR3 nucleotide sequence: TGTGCCAGCAGCCAAGATTCTAGCGGGTCGTCCTACGAGCAGTACTTC.

This clonotype was recorded many times. V and J are TRBV6-1 and TRBJ1-5; D unclear. CDR3 length: 11 residues. Germline V lookup: CDR1 MNHNS, CDR2 SASEGT. V was shortened by 1 base and J by 6 bases, with 1 base between the two germline ends. CDR3 amino acids: CASSEVQPQHF. The CDR3 DNA is TGTGCCAGCAGTGAAGTTCAGCCCCAGCATTTT.

There are a few counts of this clonotype. This sequence joins TRBV6-2 or TRBV6-3 and TRBJ2-1, with TRBD1 matching over 10 bases. The CDR3 contains 15 residues. Germline loops: CDR1 MNHEY, CDR2 SVGEGT. J was trimmed by 1 base and V by 4 bases; bases with no gene match: 1. The CDR3 coding sequence is TGTGCCAGCAGTTGGACAGGGGGTTCCTACAATGAGCAGTTCTTC. Protein: CASSWTGGSYNEQFF.

This clonotype occurred many times. CDR3 sequence: CSARTDTIYF. As DNA, the CDR3 is TGCAGTGCTAGAACCGACACCATATATTTT. The rearrangement links TRBV20-1 to TRBJ1-3; no reliable D call. Germline-derived CDR1 and CDR2 are DFQATT and SNEGSKA (reference sequence). V dropped 2 bases and J dropped 8 bases, with 4 bases sitting between them. The CDR3 is 10 amino acids.

This clonotype was seen at least ten times. V usage is TRBV6-1 and J usage is TRBJ1-6; D unresolved. CDR3 length: 14 amino acids. Looked up from germline, CDR1 is MNHNS and CDR2 is SASEGT. V lost 5 bases, J lost 5 bases, and 10 bases lay in between. CDR3 sequence reads: CASSLTGNNSPLHF. DNA of the CDR3: TGTGCCAGCAGTCTGACGGGAAATAATTCACCCCTCCACTTT.

This clonotype has a count of ten or more. The chain employs TRBV5-1 and TRBJ1-2; D gene uncertain. Germline V CDR1 and CDR2: SGHRS, YFSETQ. This CDR3 is 13 amino acids long. The V and J ends lost 0 bases and 8 bases respectively, with 11 bases between them. CDR3 coding DNA: TGCGCCAGCAGCTTGGAAGGGTCCGGGGGCTACACCTTC. This gives the protein CASSLEGSGGYTF.

In this sample, this clonotype turned up many times. The chain uses TRBV29-1 and TRBJ2-1; 10 positions agree with TRBD2. The junction had 11 bases not matched to a gene; V was cut back by 4 bases and J by 5 bases. CDR3 length: 16 amino acids. Germline loops: CDR1 SQVTM, CDR2 ANQGSEA. The CDR3 DNA is TGCAGCGTTGCGCTTGGGGTAGCGGGAGGCAACAATGAGCAGTTCTTC. Its protein is CSVALGVAGGNNEQFF.

The table lists this clonotype with many counts. The chain combines TRBV30 with TRBJ2-3; 7 bases are shared with TRBD2. The length of the CDR3 is 14 residues. The junction had 7 bases not matched to a gene; V was cut back by 3 bases and J by 4 bases. CDR1 is GTSNPN, CDR2 SVGIG, per germline (reference sequence). CDR3 in amino acids: CAWRGREAPDTQYF. As DNA, the CDR3 is TGTGCCTGGAGAGGCCGGGAGGCCCCAGATACGCAGTATTTT.

This clonotype has a count of ten or more. V is TRBV12-3 or TRBV12-4 and J is TRBJ2-2; 7 bases are a match to TRBD2. The V gene end was trimmed by 3 bases and the J gene end by 4 bases; junction bases not matched to a gene: 8. The CDR3 has 16 amino acids. The DNA of the CDR3 is TGTGCCAGCAGTTTCCCCTGGCGGGAGAGCACCGGGGAGCTGTTTTTT. Amino acid sequence: CASSFPWRESTGELFF.

This clonotype occurred many times. The J gene is TRBJ2-3, the V gene TRBV6-1; the D is unclear. CDR3 length equals 14 residues. The V end was cut by 10 bases, the J end by 1 base, with 15 bases between. The germline CDR1 and CDR2 sequences are MNHNS and SASEGT. The CDR3 sequence is CATSPPWGTDTQYF. CDR3 bases: TGTGCCACCTCCCCTCCCTGGGGCACAGATACGCAGTATTTT.

This clonotype appeared a few times. The chain is built from TRBV5-1 and TRBJ2-2; D may match TRBD1 or TRBD2 (5 bases each). V lost 0 bases and J lost 4, with 19 bases in between. This CDR3 comprises 18 residues. Germline V gives CDR1 SGHRS, CDR2 YFSETQ. Written as DNA, the CDR3 is TGCGCCAGCAGCTTGGATCCGGGGCCCCTATCGAGCACCGGGGAGCTGTTTTTT. This gives the protein CASSLDPGPLSSTGELFF.

This clonotype occurred many times. V gene TRBV5-1 combines with J gene TRBJ2-3; D possibly corresponds to TRBD1 (6 bases). The CDR3 covers 17 residues. Trimming removed 0 bases from V and 1 base from J, with 15 bases in between. CDR1 is SGHRS and CDR2 is YFSETQ in the germline V gene. CDR3 sequence: CASSLDITGYGTDTQYF. CDR3 nucleotide sequence: TGCGCCAGCAGCTTGGACATAACAGGGTATGGCACAGATACGCAGTATTTT.

This clonotype appeared many times. The chain has TRBV29-1 and TRBJ1-1, with no clear D. This CDR3 spans 11 amino acids. V was shortened by 3 bases and J by 10 bases, with 12 bases between the two germline ends. From germline, CDR1 is SQVTM and CDR2 ANQGSEA. CDR3 loop: CSVDTPLSAFF. The CDR3 coding sequence is TGCAGCGTTGACACTCCGCTCTCAGCTTTCTTT.

In its sample, this clonotype was seen many times. V is TRBV7-9 and J is TRBJ1-1; the match to TRBD1 covers 7 bases. V trimming: 5 bases; J trimming: 3 bases; junction bases outside the gene matches: 12. Germline CDR1 SEHNR, CDR2 FQNEAQ (reference sequence). The CDR3 has 16 amino acids. DNA for the CDR3: TGTGCCAGCAGCCCCCGGGACAGCCGGAGGTACACTGAAGCTTTCTTT. It specifies CASSPRDSRRYTEAFF.

The table lists this clonotype with a few counts. The chain employs TRBV12-3 or TRBV12-4 and TRBJ1-2; perhaps TRBD1 as D (6 bases). The CDR3 runs to 16 residues. V lost 2 bases and J 4 bases, leaving 17 bases between the germline ends. The CDR3 sequence: CASSLWGGPLTYGYTF. Written as DNA, the CDR3 is TGTGCCAGCAGTTTATGGGGGGGCCCGTTAACCTATGGCTACACCTTC.

This clonotype occurred a few times. The genes are TRBV12-3 or TRBV12-4 and TRBJ1-5; D might be TRBD1 (5 bases). Trimming left V 3 bases short and J 1 base short, with 13 bases between. The CDR3 consists of 16 residues. CDR3 coding DNA: TGTGCCAGCAGTTTGAGGGCGGGGCCGAGCAATCAGCCCCAGCATTTT. Translation: CASSLRAGPSNQPQHF.

In its sample, this clonotype was seen a few times. J is TRBJ1-1 and V is TRBV10-3; 8 nucleotides agree with TRBD1. This CDR3 has 12 residues. With 6 bases clipped from V and 8 bases from J, the junction kept 5 bases outside the gene matches. CDR1 ENHRY and CDR2 SYGVKD come from the germline V gene. Written as DNA, the CDR3 is TGTGCCATCAGGGACTGGGACAGGGAAGCTTTCTTT. Residues: CAIRDWDREAFF.

V usage is TRBV6-5 and J usage is TRBJ2-7, with 7 nucleotides matching TRBD1. Trimming removed 6 bases from V and 12 bases from J; junction bases left unmatched: 8. Germline V gene lookup returns CDR1 MNHEY and CDR2 SVGAGI. The CDR3 totals 11 residues. The CDR3 protein is CASRRDRPLYV. In DNA form, the CDR3 reads TGTGCCAGCAGAAGGGACAGACCGTTGTACGTC.

CDR3 DNA: TGTGCCAGCAGCTTCCGAGTTAGCGGAAACACCATATATTTT. As protein: CASSFRVSGNTIYF. This chain uses TRBV7-2 with TRBJ1-3; D is uncertain. The CDR3 has 14 residues. Trimming shortened V by 3 bases and J by 4 bases, and 10 bases separated the two germline ends. CDR1 and CDR2 from the germline V gene are SGHTA and FQGNSA.

This clonotype occurred many times. This chain connects TRBV29-1 to TRBJ2-1; TRBD2 agrees at 11 bases. Trimming at V came to 4 bases and at J to 4 bases, leaving 3 bases not matched to a gene. Germline V gene sequence: CDR1 SQVTM, CDR2 ANQGSEA. This CDR3 comprises 14 residues. The CDR3, as DNA: TGCAGCGTTGGACTAGCGGGAACTTACAATGAGCAGTTCTTC. Translation: CSVGLAGTYNEQFF.

This clonotype appeared many times. The chain carries TRBV12-3 or TRBV12-4 and TRBJ1-2; D is uncertain. V lost 0 bases, J lost 5 bases, and 13 bases lay in between. The CDR3 spans 15 residues. The CDR3 here is CASSLAGRQTYGYTF. CDR3 in DNA: TGTGCCAGCAGTTTAGCCGGGCGGCAAACTTATGGCTACACCTTC.

The chain links TRBV7-8 to TRBJ1-6, with D hard to call. V gave up 5 bases and J gave up 6 bases, with 14 bases separating them. The CDR3 totals 15 residues. The V gene's germline CDR1 is SGHVS and CDR2 FQNEAQ. This chain's CDR3 is CASSRVGQPNSPLHF. The CDR3 region has the DNA TGTGCCAGCAGCAGGGTCGGGCAGCCTAATTCACCCCTCCACTTT.